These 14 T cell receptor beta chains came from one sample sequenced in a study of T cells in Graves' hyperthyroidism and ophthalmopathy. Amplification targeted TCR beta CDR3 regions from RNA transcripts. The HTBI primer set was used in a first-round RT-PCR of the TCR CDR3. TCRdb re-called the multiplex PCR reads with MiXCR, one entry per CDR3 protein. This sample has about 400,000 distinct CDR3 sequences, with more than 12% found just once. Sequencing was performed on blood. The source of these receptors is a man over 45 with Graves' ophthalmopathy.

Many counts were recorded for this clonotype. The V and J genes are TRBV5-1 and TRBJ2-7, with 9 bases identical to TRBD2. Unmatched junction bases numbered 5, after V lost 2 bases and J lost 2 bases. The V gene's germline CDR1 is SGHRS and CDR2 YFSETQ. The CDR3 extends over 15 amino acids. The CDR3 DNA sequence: TGCGCCAGCAGCTTTTCGACTAGCGGACCCTACGAGCAGTACTTC. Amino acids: CASSFSTSGPYEQYF.

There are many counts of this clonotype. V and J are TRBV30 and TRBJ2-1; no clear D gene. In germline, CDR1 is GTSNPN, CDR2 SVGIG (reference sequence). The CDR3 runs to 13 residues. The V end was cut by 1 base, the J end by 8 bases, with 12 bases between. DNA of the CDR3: TGTGCCTGGAGTGGCGAGCTTAACGATGAGCAGTTCTTC. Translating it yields CAWSGELNDEQFF.

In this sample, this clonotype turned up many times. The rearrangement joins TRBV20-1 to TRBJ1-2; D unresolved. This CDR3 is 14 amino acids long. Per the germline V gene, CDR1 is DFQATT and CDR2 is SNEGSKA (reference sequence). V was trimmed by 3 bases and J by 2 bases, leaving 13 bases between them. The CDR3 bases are TGCAGTGCTAGGGAAAAGGGCGCAAACTATGGCTACACCTTC. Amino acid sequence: CSAREKGANYGYTF.

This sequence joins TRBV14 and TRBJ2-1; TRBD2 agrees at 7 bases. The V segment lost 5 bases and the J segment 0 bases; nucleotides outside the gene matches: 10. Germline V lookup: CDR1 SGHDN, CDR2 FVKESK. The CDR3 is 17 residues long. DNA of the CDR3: TGTGCCAGCAGCTCCCGGGGAGGGACGAGCTCCTACAATGAGCAGTTCTTC. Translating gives CASSSRGGTSSYNEQFF. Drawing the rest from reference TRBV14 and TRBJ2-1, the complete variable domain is EAGVTQFPSHSVIEKGQTVTLRCDPISGHDNLYWYRRVMGKEIKFLLHFVKESKQDESGMPNNRFLAERTGGTYSTLKVQPAELEDSGVYFCASSSRGGTSSYNEQFFGPGTRLTVL.

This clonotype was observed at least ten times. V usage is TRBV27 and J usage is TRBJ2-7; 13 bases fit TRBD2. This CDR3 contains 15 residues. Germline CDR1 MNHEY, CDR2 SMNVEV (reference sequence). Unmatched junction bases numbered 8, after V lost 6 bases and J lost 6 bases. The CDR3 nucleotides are TGTGCCAGCAGACCGAGACTAGCGGGAGGTACCGAGCAGTACTTC. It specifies CASRPRLAGGTEQYF.

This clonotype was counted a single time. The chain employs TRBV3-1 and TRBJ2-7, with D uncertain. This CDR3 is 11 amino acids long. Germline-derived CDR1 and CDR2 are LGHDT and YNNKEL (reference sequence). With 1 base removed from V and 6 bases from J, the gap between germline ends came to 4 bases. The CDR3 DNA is TGTGCCAGCAGCCAAGGCCCCGAGCAGTACTTC. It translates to CASSQGPEQYF.

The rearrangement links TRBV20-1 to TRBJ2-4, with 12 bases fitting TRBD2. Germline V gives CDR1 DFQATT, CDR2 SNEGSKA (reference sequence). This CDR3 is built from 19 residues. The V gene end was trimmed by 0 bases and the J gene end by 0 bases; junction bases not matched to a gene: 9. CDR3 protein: CSARDPLAGGLLAKNIQYF. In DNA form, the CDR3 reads TGCAGTGCTAGAGATCCACTAGCGGGAGGCCTACTAGCCAAAAACATTCAGTACTTC.

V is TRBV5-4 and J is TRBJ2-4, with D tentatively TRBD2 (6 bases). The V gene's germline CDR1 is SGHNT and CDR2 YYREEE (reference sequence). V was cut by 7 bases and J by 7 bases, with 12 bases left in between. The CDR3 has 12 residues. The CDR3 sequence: CASGTGHNIQYF. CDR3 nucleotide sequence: TGTGCCAGCGGGACTGGCCACAACATTCAGTACTTC.

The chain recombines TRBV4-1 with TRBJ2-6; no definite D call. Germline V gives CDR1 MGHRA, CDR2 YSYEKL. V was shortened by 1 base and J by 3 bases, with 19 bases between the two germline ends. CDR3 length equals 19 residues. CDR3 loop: CASSQGPSGPPGGANVLTF. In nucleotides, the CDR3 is TGCGCCAGCAGCCAAGGACCCTCCGGACCTCCTGGTGGGGCCAACGTCCTGACTTTC.

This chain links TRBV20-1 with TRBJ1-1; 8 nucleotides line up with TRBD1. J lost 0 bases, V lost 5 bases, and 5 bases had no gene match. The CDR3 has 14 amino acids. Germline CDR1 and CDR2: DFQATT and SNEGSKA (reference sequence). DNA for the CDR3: TGCAGTGCTTTTCGGACAGGGATGAACACTGAAGCTTTCTTT. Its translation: CSAFRTGMNTEAFF.

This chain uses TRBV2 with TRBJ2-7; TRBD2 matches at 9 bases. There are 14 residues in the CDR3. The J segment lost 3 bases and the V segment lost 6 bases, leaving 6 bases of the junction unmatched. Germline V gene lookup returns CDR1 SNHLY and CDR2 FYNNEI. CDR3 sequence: CASRDLAGFYEQYF. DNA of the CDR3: TGTGCCAGCAGGGACCTAGCGGGATTCTACGAGCAGTACTTC. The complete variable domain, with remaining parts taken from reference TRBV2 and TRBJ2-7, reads EPEVTQTPSHQVTQMGQEVILRCVPISNHLYFYWYRQILGQKVEFLVSFYNNEISEKSEIFDDQFSVERPDGSNFTLKIRSTKLEDSAMYFCASRDLAGFYEQYFGPGTRLTVT.

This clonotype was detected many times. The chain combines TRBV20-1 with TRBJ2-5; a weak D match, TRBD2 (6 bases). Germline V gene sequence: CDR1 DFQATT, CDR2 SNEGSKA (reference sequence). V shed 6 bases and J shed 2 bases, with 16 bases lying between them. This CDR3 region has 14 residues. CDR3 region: CSARLVAGQETQYF. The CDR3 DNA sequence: TGCAGTGCACGACTTGTGGCGGGGCAAGAGACCCAGTACTTC.

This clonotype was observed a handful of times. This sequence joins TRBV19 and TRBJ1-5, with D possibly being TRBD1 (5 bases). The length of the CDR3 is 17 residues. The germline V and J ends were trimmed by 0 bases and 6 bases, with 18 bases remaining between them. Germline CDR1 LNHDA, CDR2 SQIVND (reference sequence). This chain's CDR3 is CASSIEADTLGTQPQHF. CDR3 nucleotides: TGTGCCAGTAGTATAGAGGCAGACACGTTGGGGACTCAGCCCCAGCATTTT.

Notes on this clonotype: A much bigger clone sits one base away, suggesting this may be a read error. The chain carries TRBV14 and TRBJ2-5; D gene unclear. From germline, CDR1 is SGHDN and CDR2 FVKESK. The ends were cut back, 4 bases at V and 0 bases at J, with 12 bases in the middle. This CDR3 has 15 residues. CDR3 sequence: CASSRDLVNQETQYF. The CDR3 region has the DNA TGTGCCAGCAGCCGAGATCTAGTCAACCAAGAGACCCAGTACTTC.